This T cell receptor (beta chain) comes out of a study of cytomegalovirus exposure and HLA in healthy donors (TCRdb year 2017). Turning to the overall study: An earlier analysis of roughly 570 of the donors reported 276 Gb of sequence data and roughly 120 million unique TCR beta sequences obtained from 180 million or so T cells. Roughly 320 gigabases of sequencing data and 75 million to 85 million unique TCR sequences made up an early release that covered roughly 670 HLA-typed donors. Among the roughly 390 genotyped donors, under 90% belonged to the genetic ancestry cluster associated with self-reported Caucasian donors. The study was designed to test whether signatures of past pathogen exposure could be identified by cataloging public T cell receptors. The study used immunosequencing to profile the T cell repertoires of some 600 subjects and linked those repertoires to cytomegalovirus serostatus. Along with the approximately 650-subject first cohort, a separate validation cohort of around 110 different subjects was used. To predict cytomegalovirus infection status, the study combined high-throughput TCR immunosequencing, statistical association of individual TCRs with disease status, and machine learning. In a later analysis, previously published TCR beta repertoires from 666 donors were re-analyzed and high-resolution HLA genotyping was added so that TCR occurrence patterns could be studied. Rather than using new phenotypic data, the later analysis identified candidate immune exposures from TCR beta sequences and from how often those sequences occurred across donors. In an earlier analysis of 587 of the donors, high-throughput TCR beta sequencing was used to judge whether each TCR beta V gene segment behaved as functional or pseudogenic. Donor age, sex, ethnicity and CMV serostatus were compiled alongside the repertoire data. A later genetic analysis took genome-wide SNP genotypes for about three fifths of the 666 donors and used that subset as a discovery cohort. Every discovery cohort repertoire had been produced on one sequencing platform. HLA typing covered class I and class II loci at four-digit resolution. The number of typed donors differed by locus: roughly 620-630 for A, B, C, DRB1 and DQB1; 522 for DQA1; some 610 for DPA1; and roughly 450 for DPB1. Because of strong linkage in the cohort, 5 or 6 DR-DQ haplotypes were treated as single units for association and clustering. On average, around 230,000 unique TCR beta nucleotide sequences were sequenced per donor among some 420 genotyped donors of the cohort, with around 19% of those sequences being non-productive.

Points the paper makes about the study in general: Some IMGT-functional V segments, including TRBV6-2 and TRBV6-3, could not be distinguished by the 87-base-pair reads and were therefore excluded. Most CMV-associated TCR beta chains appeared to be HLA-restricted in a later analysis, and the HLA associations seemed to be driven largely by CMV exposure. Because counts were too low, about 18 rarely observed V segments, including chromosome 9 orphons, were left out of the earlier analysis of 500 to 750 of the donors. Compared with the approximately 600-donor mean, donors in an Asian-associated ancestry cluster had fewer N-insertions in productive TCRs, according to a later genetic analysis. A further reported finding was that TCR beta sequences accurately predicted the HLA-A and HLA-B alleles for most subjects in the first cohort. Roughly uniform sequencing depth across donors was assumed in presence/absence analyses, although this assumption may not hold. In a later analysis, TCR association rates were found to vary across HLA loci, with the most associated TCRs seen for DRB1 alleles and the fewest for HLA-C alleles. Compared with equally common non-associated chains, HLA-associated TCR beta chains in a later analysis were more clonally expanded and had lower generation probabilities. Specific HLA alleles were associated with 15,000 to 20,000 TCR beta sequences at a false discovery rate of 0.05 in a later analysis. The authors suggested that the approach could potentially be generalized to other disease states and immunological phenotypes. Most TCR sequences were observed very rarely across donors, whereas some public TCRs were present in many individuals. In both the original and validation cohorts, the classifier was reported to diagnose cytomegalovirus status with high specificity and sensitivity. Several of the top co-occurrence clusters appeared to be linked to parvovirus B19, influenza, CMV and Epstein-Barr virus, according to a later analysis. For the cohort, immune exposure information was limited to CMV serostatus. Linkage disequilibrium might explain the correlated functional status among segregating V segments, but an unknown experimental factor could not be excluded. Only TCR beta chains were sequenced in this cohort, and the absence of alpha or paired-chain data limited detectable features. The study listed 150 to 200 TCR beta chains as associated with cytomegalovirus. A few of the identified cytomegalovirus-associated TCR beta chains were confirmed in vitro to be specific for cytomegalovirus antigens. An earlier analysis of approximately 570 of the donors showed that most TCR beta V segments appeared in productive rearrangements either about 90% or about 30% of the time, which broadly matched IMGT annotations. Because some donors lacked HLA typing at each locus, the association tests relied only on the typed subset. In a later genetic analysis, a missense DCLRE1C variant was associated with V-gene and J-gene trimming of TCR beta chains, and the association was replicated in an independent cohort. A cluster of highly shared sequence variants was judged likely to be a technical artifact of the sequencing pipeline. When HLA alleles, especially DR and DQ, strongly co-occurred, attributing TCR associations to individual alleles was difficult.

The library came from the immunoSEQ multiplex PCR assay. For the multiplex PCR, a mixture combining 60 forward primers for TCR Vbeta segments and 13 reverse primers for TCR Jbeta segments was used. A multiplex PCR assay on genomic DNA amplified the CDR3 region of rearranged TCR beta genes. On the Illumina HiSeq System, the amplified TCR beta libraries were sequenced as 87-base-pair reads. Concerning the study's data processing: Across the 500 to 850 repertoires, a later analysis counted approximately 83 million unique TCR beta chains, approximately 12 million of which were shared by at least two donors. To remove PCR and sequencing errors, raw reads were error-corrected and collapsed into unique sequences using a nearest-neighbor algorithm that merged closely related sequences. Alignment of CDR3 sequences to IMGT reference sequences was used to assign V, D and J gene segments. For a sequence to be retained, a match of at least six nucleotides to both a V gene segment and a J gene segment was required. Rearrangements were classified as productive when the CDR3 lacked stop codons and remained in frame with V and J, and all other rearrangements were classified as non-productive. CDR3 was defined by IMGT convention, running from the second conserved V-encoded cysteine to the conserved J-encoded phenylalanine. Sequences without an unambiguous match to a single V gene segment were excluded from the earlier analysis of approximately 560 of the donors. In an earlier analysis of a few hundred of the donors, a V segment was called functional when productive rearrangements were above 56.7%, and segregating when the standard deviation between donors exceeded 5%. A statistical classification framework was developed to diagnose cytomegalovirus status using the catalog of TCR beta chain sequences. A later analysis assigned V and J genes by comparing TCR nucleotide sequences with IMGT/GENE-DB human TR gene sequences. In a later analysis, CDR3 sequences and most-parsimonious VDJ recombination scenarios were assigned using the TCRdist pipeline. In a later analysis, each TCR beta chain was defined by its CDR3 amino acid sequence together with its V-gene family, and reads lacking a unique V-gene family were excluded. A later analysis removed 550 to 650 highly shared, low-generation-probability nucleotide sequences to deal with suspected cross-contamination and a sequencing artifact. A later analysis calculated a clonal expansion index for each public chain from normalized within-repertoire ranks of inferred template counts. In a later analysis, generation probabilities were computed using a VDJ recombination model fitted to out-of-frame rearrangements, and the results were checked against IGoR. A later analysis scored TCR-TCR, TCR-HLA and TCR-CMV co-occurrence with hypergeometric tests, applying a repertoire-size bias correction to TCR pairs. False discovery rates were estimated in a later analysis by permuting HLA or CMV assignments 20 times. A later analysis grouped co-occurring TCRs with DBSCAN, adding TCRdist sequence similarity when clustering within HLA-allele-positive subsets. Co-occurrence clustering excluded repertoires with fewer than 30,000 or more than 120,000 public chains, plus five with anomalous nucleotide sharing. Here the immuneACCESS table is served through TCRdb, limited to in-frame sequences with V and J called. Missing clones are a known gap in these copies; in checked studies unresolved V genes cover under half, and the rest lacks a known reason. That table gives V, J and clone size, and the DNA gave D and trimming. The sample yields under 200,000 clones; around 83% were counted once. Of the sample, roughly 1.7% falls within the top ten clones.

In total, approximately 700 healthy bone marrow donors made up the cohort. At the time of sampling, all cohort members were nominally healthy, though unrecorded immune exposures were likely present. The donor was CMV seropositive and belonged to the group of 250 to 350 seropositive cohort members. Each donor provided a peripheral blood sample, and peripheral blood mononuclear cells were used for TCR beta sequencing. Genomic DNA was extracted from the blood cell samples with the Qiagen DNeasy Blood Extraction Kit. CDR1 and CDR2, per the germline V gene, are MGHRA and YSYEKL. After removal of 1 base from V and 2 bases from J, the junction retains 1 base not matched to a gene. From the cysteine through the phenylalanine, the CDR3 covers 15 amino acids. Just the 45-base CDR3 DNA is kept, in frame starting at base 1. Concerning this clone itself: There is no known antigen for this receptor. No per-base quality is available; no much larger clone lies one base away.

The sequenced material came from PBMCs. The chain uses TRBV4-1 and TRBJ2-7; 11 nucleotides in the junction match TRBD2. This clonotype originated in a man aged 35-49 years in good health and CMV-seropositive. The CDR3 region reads CASSQVTSGAYEQYF. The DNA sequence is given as TGCGCCAGCAGCCAAGTGACTAGCGGGGCCTACGAGCAGTACTTC.